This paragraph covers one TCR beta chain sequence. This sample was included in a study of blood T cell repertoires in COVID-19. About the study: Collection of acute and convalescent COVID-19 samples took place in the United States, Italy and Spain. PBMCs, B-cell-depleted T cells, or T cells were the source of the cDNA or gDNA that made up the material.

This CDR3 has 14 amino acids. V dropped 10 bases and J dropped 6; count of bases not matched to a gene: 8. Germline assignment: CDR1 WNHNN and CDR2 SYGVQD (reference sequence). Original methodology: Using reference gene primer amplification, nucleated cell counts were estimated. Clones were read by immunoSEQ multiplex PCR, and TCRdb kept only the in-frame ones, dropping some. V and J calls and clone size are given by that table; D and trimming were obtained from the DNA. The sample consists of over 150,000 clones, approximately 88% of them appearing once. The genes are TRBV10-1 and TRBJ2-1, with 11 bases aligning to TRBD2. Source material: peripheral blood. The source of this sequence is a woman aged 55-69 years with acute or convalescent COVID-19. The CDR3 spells CATASGGIPNEQFF. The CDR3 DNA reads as TGCGCCACCGCTAGCGGGGGGATCCCCAATGAGCAGTTCTTC.